The T cell receptor (beta chain) described here comes from a study of OX40 agonist ivuxolimab in advanced cancers. General observations from the study: With doses of 0.1 to 3.0 mg/kg, CD4+ and CD8+ blood T cells had undergone clonal expansion by week 6.

Libraries were prepared by immunoSEQ multiplex PCR; TCRdb keeps only in-frame clonotypes and omits some of them. This sample yields under 70,000 clones, of which roughly 88% are seen a single time; about 8.2% belongs to the top ten. Blood specimens came from baseline, cycle 4 day 1, and cycle 7 day 1. This clone came up once. Its antigen is currently unknown. Germline CDR1 SGHRS, CDR2 YFSETQ. The CDR3 covers 15 residues. The junction had 7 bases not matched to a gene; V was cut back by 0 bases and J by 5 bases. The sequence came from an adult with an advanced solid tumor such as melanoma, head and neck, liver or kidney cancer. The sample consisted of CD4+ or CD8+ T cells sorted from blood, taken in a trial of the OX40 agonist ivuxolimab. The chain recombines TRBV5-1 with TRBJ2-5, with 7 bases matching TRBD1. The CDR3 DNA reads as TGCGCCAGCAGCTTGGCCAACCAACAGGGGGAGACCCAGTACTTC. Its protein is CASSLANQQGETQYF.